By proportion, the clone carrying this T cell receptor (beta chain) is large. The source of the sample is a study of T cells in localized non-small cell lung cancer. Repertoires were generated with immunoSEQ multiplex PCR, while TCRdb's copy carries only in-frame clones and drops some. The sample lists approximately 1,000 clones, less than 25% occurring once. V shed 6 bases and J shed 6 bases, with 17 bases lying between them. This CDR3 region has 15 residues. The material was normal lung tissue next to the tumor, obtained before any cancer treatment. This TCR was sampled from a male donor aged 60 or older with stage III lung adenocarcinoma. J is TRBJ2-2 and V is TRBV23-1; D assignment may be TRBD1 or TRBD2 (5 bases each). TRBV23-1 is marked as an open reading frame, function uncertain. CDR3 bases: TGCGCCAGCAGCCAGTCGTGGCAGGGAGCCGGGGAGCTGTTTTTT. It is translated as CASSQSWQGAGELFF.